A selection of T cell receptor beta chains follows, all from one sample in a study of T cells in Graves' hyperthyroidism and ophthalmopathy. MiXCR was run by TCRdb on the multiplex PCR reads, yielding one entry per CDR3 protein. The data contain about 560,000 distinct CDR3 sequences, 13% to 15% of them singletons. The sequenced material came from blood. These receptors were taken from a woman in her 40s with Graves' hyperthyroidism. CDR3s include the opening cysteine and the closing phenylalanine or tryptophan. Fields, in order: CDR3 length, J gene, V gene, D gene, clone size, CDR3 DNA, CDR3 protein. The D gene is left open where the match is weak. Some rows have no size entry. The others give once, few or many, or a class for an expanded clone.

CDR3 length: 15; J gene: TRBJ1-1; V gene: TRBV28; D gene: TRBD1; clone size: .; CDR3 DNA: TGTGTCAGCAGTCCAGGGACAGGGTCGGGCACTGAAGCTTTCTTT; CDR3 protein: CVSSPGTGSGTEAFF
CDR3 length: 14; J gene: TRBJ2-7; V gene: TRBV28; D gene: TRBD1; clone size: .; CDR3 DNA: TGTGCCAGCACCCTTTGGGACAGCCCCTACGAGCAGTACTTC; CDR3 protein: CASTLWDSPYEQYF
CDR3 length: 14; J gene: TRBJ1-1; V gene: TRBV11-2; D gene: TRBD1; clone size: .; CDR3 DNA: TGTGCCAGCAGATCACAGGGGGGATGGACTGAAGCTTTCTTT; CDR3 protein: CASRSQGGWTEAFF
CDR3 length: 16; J gene: TRBJ2-5; V gene: TRBV28; D gene: TRBD2; clone size: .; CDR3 DNA: TGTGCCAGCAGTCCCATCGGGGCGGGAGTAAAAGAGACCCAGTACTTC; CDR3 protein: CASSPIGAGVKETQYF
CDR3 length: 15; J gene: TRBJ1-1; V gene: TRBV25-1; D gene: .; clone size: once; CDR3 DNA: TGTGCCAGCAGTGAATACCCGGGTTGGAACACTGAAGCTTTCTTT; CDR3 protein: CASSEYPGWNTEAFF
CDR3 length: 16; J gene: TRBJ2-3; V gene: TRBV7-2; D gene: TRBD1; clone size: many; CDR3 DNA: TGTGCCAGCAGCTTAGCGCGGGACAGGGGGACAGATACGCAGTATTTT; CDR3 protein: CASSLARDRGTDTQYF
CDR3 length: 12; J gene: TRBJ2-7; V gene: TRBV10-3; D gene: .; clone size: .; CDR3 DNA: TGTGCCATCAGTGGGGACTTGGGCGAGCAGTACTTC; CDR3 protein: CAISGDLGEQYF
CDR3 length: 18; J gene: TRBJ2-1; V gene: TRBV5-1; D gene: TRBD1; clone size: .; CDR3 DNA: TGCGCCAGCAGCTCCCCAGGTCCAGACAGGGGCTCCTACAATGAGCAGTTCTTC; CDR3 protein: CASSSPGPDRGSYNEQFF
CDR3 length: 16; J gene: TRBJ1-2; V gene: TRBV7-9; D gene: TRBD1; clone size: many; CDR3 DNA: TGTGCCAGCAGCTTCACGACCGGGACAGGGGACTATGGCTACACCTTC; CDR3 protein: CASSFTTGTGDYGYTF
CDR3 length: 12; J gene: TRBJ2-5; V gene: TRBV2; D gene: .; clone size: .; CDR3 DNA: TGTGCCAGCAGACAAGACACGGAGACCCAGTACTTC; CDR3 protein: CASRQDTETQYF
CDR3 length: 17; J gene: TRBJ2-2; V gene: TRBV6-5; D gene: TRBD2; clone size: .; CDR3 DNA: TGTGCCAGCAGGTCCTCGACTAGCGGGGGTTACACCGGGGAGCTGTTTTTT; CDR3 protein: CASRSSTSGGYTGELFF
CDR3 length: 14; J gene: TRBJ2-1; V gene: TRBV3-1; D gene: TRBD1; clone size: many; CDR3 DNA: TGTGCCAGCAGCTCTAACAGGGGGAGCAATGAGCAGTTCTTC; CDR3 protein: CASSSNRGSNEQFF
CDR3 length: 16; J gene: TRBJ2-7; V gene: TRBV7-9; D gene: TRBD2; clone size: few; CDR3 DNA: TGTGCCAGCAGCTTACCCATAGCGGGAGGGGTTGACGAGCAGTACTTC; CDR3 protein: CASSLPIAGGVDEQYF
CDR3 length: 14; J gene: TRBJ2-7; V gene: TRBV28; D gene: .; clone size: .; CDR3 DNA: TGTGCCAGCAGTTTGATGGTAGGGAGCTACGAGCAGTACTTC; CDR3 protein: CASSLMVGSYEQYF
CDR3 length: 17; J gene: TRBJ2-7; V gene: TRBV7-3; D gene: .; clone size: many; CDR3 DNA: TGTGCCAGCAGCGGGGGTGGAAACGGGACGAGGCTTGACGAGCAGTACTTC; CDR3 protein: CASSGGGNGTRLDEQYF
CDR3 length: 13; J gene: TRBJ1-1; V gene: TRBV7-6; D gene: .; clone size: many; CDR3 DNA: TGTGCCAGCAGCTTAGGATCATCAGATGAAGCTTTCTTT; CDR3 protein: CASSLGSSDEAFF
CDR3 length: 13; J gene: TRBJ2-2; V gene: TRBV5-8; D gene: .; clone size: .; CDR3 DNA: TGTGCCAGCAGCTTAGGGCCAATCGGGGAGCTGTTTTTT; CDR3 protein: CASSLGPIGELFF
CDR3 length: 18; J gene: TRBJ2-3; V gene: TRBV12-3/TRBV12-4; D gene: TRBD2; clone size: few; CDR3 DNA: TGTGCCAGCAGTTTAGCGCGGTTGATAGCGGGAGATATGGATACGCAGTATTTT; CDR3 protein: CASSLARLIAGDMDTQYF
CDR3 length: 14; J gene: TRBJ2-7; V gene: TRBV5-1; D gene: .; clone size: few; CDR3 DNA: TGCGCCAGCTCCCGGGACAAGGCAACCGACGAGCAGTACTTC; CDR3 protein: CASSRDKATDEQYF
CDR3 length: 16; J gene: TRBJ2-7; V gene: TRBV28; D gene: TRBD2; clone size: .; CDR3 DNA: TGTGCCAGCAGTTTTTCCCTTTTTGGCGGGAGCTACGAGCAGTACTTC; CDR3 protein: CASSFSLFGGSYEQYF
CDR3 length: 14; J gene: TRBJ1-4; V gene: TRBV30; D gene: .; clone size: many; CDR3 DNA: TGTGCCTGGAAAAGTACGGGGGCTAGTCGAAAACTGTTTTTT; CDR3 protein: CAWKSTGASRKLFF
CDR3 length: 17; J gene: TRBJ2-1; V gene: TRBV19; D gene: TRBD2; clone size: few; CDR3 DNA: TGTGCCAGTAGTAGTCGGCCTAGCGGGACGTCCTACAATGAGCAGTTCTTC; CDR3 protein: CASSSRPSGTSYNEQFF
CDR3 length: 15; J gene: TRBJ1-2; V gene: TRBV5-5; D gene: .; clone size: few; CDR3 DNA: TGTGCCAGCAGCACAGGGCCAGTTACCAACTATGGCTACACCTTC; CDR3 protein: CASSTGPVTNYGYTF
CDR3 length: 16; J gene: TRBJ2-3; V gene: TRBV10-3; D gene: TRBD2; clone size: many; CDR3 DNA: TGTGCCATCAGCCGCACTAGCGGGGGAGGCACAGATACGCAGTATTTT; CDR3 protein: CAISRTSGGGTDTQYF
CDR3 length: 17; J gene: TRBJ2-2; V gene: TRBV7-2; D gene: TRBD1; clone size: .; CDR3 DNA: TGTGCCAGCAGCTTAGAAGTTCTGGACAGGGACACCGGGGAGCTGTTTTTT; CDR3 protein: CASSLEVLDRDTGELFF
CDR3 length: 13; J gene: TRBJ2-7; V gene: TRBV19; D gene: .; clone size: .; CDR3 DNA: TGTGCCAGTACCCCGAATGCCTTAGGGGAGCAGTACTTC; CDR3 protein: CASTPNALGEQYF
CDR3 length: 16; J gene: TRBJ1-2; V gene: TRBV27; D gene: .; clone size: many; CDR3 DNA: TGTGCCAGCAGTTCCACCAAGGGAATCCCCTACTATGGCTACACCTTC; CDR3 protein: CASSSTKGIPYYGYTF
CDR3 length: 16; J gene: TRBJ2-5; V gene: TRBV28; D gene: .; clone size: many; CDR3 DNA: TGTGCCGTCCATCGAGCAAGGTTGACCGGCCAAGAGACCCAGTACTTC; CDR3 protein: CAVHRARLTGQETQYF
CDR3 length: 14; J gene: TRBJ1-1; V gene: TRBV28; D gene: TRBD1; clone size: many; CDR3 DNA: TGTGCCAGCAGTCCTCGACAGGGGGACACTGAAGCTTTCTTT; CDR3 protein: CASSPRQGDTEAFF
CDR3 length: 18; J gene: TRBJ2-7; V gene: TRBV5-5; D gene: TRBD2; clone size: many; CDR3 DNA: TGTGCCAGCAGCTATGGGTCTAGCGGGAGGGCCGTCTCCTACGAGCAGTACTTC; CDR3 protein: CASSYGSSGRAVSYEQYF
CDR3 length: 18; J gene: TRBJ1-6; V gene: TRBV28; D gene: TRBD1; clone size: few; CDR3 DNA: TGTGCCAGCAGTCCTATAAGTTTGACAGGGGGCTTTAATTCACCCCTCCACTTT; CDR3 protein: CASSPISLTGGFNSPLHF
CDR3 length: 16; J gene: TRBJ2-3; V gene: TRBV4-1; D gene: .; clone size: .; CDR3 DNA: TGCGCCAGCAGCCAAGTAGACTTGTTTAGCACAGATACGCAGTATTTT; CDR3 protein: CASSQVDLFSTDTQYF
CDR3 length: 15; J gene: TRBJ2-2; V gene: TRBV2; D gene: TRBD1; clone size: many; CDR3 DNA: TGTGCCAGCACCCGGACAGGGGTAGTCACCGGGGAGCTGTTTTTT; CDR3 protein: CASTRTGVVTGELFF
CDR3 length: 13; J gene: TRBJ1-2; V gene: TRBV28; D gene: .; clone size: .; CDR3 DNA: TGTGCCAGCAGTGAGGGACTTTTTGACCCCCCGACCTTC; CDR3 protein: CASSEGLFDPPTF
CDR3 length: 15; J gene: TRBJ2-2; V gene: TRBV7-9; D gene: .; clone size: many; CDR3 DNA: TGTGCCAGCAGCGTACTCGTACAGGGTACCGGGGAGCTGTTTTTT; CDR3 protein: CASSVLVQGTGELFF
CDR3 length: 16; J gene: TRBJ2-6; V gene: TRBV6-1; D gene: .; clone size: .; CDR3 DNA: TGTGCCAGCAGCGCCGACAGTGGCTCTGGGGCCAACGTCCTGACTTTC; CDR3 protein: CASSADSGSGANVLTF
CDR3 length: 15; J gene: TRBJ2-7; V gene: TRBV6-2/TRBV6-3; D gene: TRBD2; clone size: many; CDR3 DNA: TGTGCCAGCAGTTACTCCGGGACTAGCGACTACGAGCAGTACTTC; CDR3 protein: CASSYSGTSDYEQYF
CDR3 length: 14; J gene: TRBJ1-1; V gene: TRBV5-1; D gene: .; clone size: many; CDR3 DNA: TGCGCCAGCAGCTTTTCAGGGGTGAACACTGAAGCTTTCTTT; CDR3 protein: CASSFSGVNTEAFF
CDR3 length: 14; J gene: TRBJ1-1; V gene: TRBV12-3/TRBV12-4; D gene: TRBD1; clone size: .; CDR3 DNA: TGTGCCAGCAGTTTAACGACAGGGCGTACTGAAGCTTTCTTT; CDR3 protein: CASSLTTGRTEAFF
CDR3 length: 18; J gene: TRBJ2-3; V gene: TRBV30; D gene: TRBD2; clone size: many; CDR3 DNA: TGTGCCATAGGAAGGGGGAGTGGGCTAGCGGGAGTAGCAGATACGCAGTATTTT; CDR3 protein: CAIGRGSGLAGVADTQYF